The next 6 T cell receptor beta chains were all read from a single sample in a study of T cell repertoires in cytomegalovirus infection. No antigen has been identified for these receptors. TCRdb re-analysed the reads in MiXCR, keeping a single row per CDR3 protein. The profile covers nearly 700,000 distinct CDR3 sequences, with around a third appearing a single time and over 15% taken by the ten largest. The sequencing used cultured PBMCs, collected from culture after CMV antigen stimulation. These receptors came from a human donor in good health (CMV status not recorded). Some clones in this sample may be carry-over from other donors' samples.

The chain uses TRBV7-6 and TRBJ2-2; D call uncertain. Germline loops: CDR1 SGHVS, CDR2 FNYEAQ. V lost 5 bases, J lost 1 base, and 8 bases lay in between. This CDR3 has 14 amino acids. Here the CDR3 DNA reads TGTGCCAGCAGCCATGGATGGAACACCGGGGAGCTGTTTTTT. Protein sequence: CASSHGWNTGELFF.

This clonotype has a handful of counts. The rearrangement joins TRBV7-6 to TRBJ2-3; D is perhaps TRBD2 (6 bases). Germline CDR1 reads SGHVS; CDR2 reads FNYEAQ. The CDR3 is made up of 16 amino acids. V lost 5 bases and J lost 0, with 15 bases in between. The CDR3, as DNA: TGTGCCAGCAGCGCGCGGGTAGCGGCTAGCACAGATACGCAGTATTTT. Protein sequence: CASSARVAASTDTQYF.

This clonotype was seen a handful of times. The chain is built from TRBV27 and TRBJ2-3, with a possible D match to TRBD2 (7 bases). The germline gives CDR1 MNHEY, CDR2 SMNVEV (reference sequence). This CDR3 has 15 residues. Between the trimmed V and J ends, which lost 1 base and 2 bases, there was a span of 10 bases. The CDR3 DNA follows: TGTGCCAGCAGTTTATATCGGGGGGCCACAGATACGCAGTATTTT. Its protein product is CASSLYRGATDTQYF.

This clonotype was seen many times. The chain employs TRBV7-9 and TRBJ2-5; 9 bases align to TRBD2. Trimming took 0 bases from V and 4 from J; bases not matched to a gene: 3. The length of the CDR3 is 15 residues. Germline values: CDR1 SEHNR, CDR2 FQNEAQ (reference sequence). CDR3 bases: TGTGCCAGCAGCTTAGCGCAAGCGGGAGGAGAGACCCAGTACTTC. It is translated as CASSLAQAGGETQYF. Full variable domain (outside the CDR3, taken from reference TRBV7-9 and TRBJ2-5): DTGVSQNPRHKITKRGQNVTFRCDPISEHNRLYWYRQTLGQGPEFLTYFQNEAQLEKSRLLSDRFSAERPKGSFSTLEIQRTEQGDSAMYLCASSLAQAGGETQYFGPGTRLLVL.

This clonotype was recorded once. J is TRBJ2-1 and V is TRBV15, with 13 bases identical to TRBD2. V lost 5 bases to trimming and J lost 4 bases; unmatched junction nucleotides: 2. Germline V gives CDR1 LNHNV, CDR2 YYDKDF (reference sequence). The CDR3 is 15 residues long. The CDR3 region has the DNA TGTGCCACCAGCGGGGGACTAGCGGGGTACAATGAGCAGTTCTTC. Protein: CATSGGLAGYNEQFF.

This clonotype came up a few times. The chain employs TRBV2 and TRBJ1-1, with D maybe TRBD1 (5 bases). The CDR3 is 16 residues long. With 4 bases removed from V and 5 bases from J, the gap between germline ends came to 20 bases. Germline CDR1 SNHLY, CDR2 FYNNEI. Here the CDR3 DNA reads TGTGCCAGCAGTGGTGGCACGGGGGTGGGAGAGACTGAAGCTTTCTTT. Its protein product is CASSGGTGVGETEAFF.